Presented here are 14 T cell receptor beta chains from one specimen sequenced in a study of control samples from healthy donors and cancer patients. Profiled with immunoSEQ multiplex PCR; TCRdb holds only in-frame clones, not every one. The sample lists some 150,000 clones, nearly 96% occurring once. Sequencing was done on a sample of blood. The origin of the receptors is a woman in her twenties or thirties in good health.

The V call is TRBV5-1, the J call TRBJ2-2; 12 bases are shared with TRBD2. The CDR3 loop spans 19 amino acids. Germline V gene data show CDR1 as SGHRS and CDR2 as YFSETQ. The V segment lost 3 bases and the J segment 6 bases; nucleotides outside the gene matches: 15. CDR3: CASSSTSGSFGVGAGELFF. CDR3 DNA sequence: TGCGCCAGCAGCTCGACTAGCGGGAGTTTTGGGGTCGGGGCCGGGGAGCTGTTTTTT.

This chain joins TRBV12-3 or TRBV12-4 and TRBJ2-7; TRBD1 is a possible D gene (5 bases). This CDR3 has 13 residues. The V end was cut by 2 bases, the J end by 2 bases, with 7 bases between. In DNA, the CDR3 is TGTGCCAGCAGTTTATCAGGGACCTACGAGCAGTACTTC. Translated: CASSLSGTYEQYF.

To note about this clone: In the same sample, other DNA sequences code for this CDR3. This chain links TRBV6-6 with TRBJ1-3, with D hard to call. V shed 0 bases and J shed 4 bases, with 4 bases lying between them. The CDR3 has 13 residues. Germline values: CDR1 MNHNY, CDR2 SVGAGI (reference sequence). Here the CDR3 DNA reads TGTGCCAGCAGTTACTCGTCCGGAAACACCATATATTTT. This encodes CASSYSSGNTIYF.

The chain couples TRBV28 to TRBJ1-4; D possibly corresponds to TRBD1 (5 bases). Germline V gene sequence: CDR1 MDHEN, CDR2 SYDVKM. This CDR3 region has 16 residues. Trimming removed 4 bases at V and 8 bases at J, with 20 bases between. The chain's CDR3 is CASSSLTDSNEEKLFF. CDR3 nucleotides: TGTGCCAGCAGTTCCCTAACCGACAGTAACGAGGAAAAACTGTTTTTT.

J is TRBJ2-2 and V is TRBV5-4; no clear D. Per the germline V gene, CDR1 is SGHNT and CDR2 is YYREEE (reference sequence). The germline V and J ends were trimmed by 0 bases and 0 bases, with 6 bases remaining between them. The CDR3 is 15 amino acids. The CDR3 bases are TGTGCCAGCAGCTTGGTTGGGTCGAACACCGGGGAGCTGTTTTTT. It is translated as CASSLVGSNTGELFF.

J is TRBJ1-5 and V is TRBV19, with 12 bases matching TRBD1. The CDR3 runs to 17 residues. V was pared by 7 bases and J by 0 bases, with 7 bases of the junction left unmatched. The V gene's germline CDR1 is LNHDA and CDR2 SQIVND (reference sequence). CDR3 in DNA: TGTGCCAGTAAAAGGGACAGGGGGCCGGATAGCAATCAGCCCCAGCATTTT. Its protein is CASKRDRGPDSNQPQHF.

The DNA for the CDR3 is TGTGCCAGCAGCTTAATGGGTTACAGGTCGCGTTCACCCCTCCACTTT. Translated, it gives CASSLMGYRSRSPLHF. J is TRBJ1-6 and V is TRBV11-2; the D gene is possibly TRBD1 (5 bases). Trimming shortened V by 2 bases and J by 9 bases, and 17 bases separated the two germline ends. CDR1 is SGHAT and CDR2 is FQNNGV in the germline V gene. CDR3 size: 16 residues.

This chain connects TRBV5-1 to TRBJ2-7; 11 nucleotides agree with TRBD1. CDR1 and CDR2 (germline): SGHRS, YFSETQ. The trim removed 2 bases at V and 0 bases at J, leaving 1 base unmatched. This CDR3 has 15 amino acids. The CDR3 loop reads CASSFGTGGSYEQYF. The CDR3 DNA sequence: TGCGCCAGCAGCTTCGGGACAGGGGGCTCCTACGAGCAGTACTTC.

The chain has TRBV5-5 and TRBJ1-2; a possible D gene is TRBD1 (6 bases). With 3 bases removed from V and 5 bases from J, the gap between germline ends came to 11 bases. This CDR3 is built from 13 residues. The germline gives CDR1 SGHKS, CDR2 YYEKEE (reference sequence). The CDR3 bases are TGTGCCAGCAGCTCGGACAGTCGATATGGCTACACCTTC. Translating gives CASSSDSRYGYTF.

The chain combines TRBV3-1 (or the pseudogene TRBV3-2) with TRBJ2-7; weak D call: TRBD2 (7 bases). CDR1 is LGHDT, CDR2 YNNKEL, per germline (reference sequence). The length of the CDR3 is 13 residues. Trimming removed 3 bases from V and 9 bases from J, with 15 bases in between. The CDR3 nucleotides are TGTGCCAGCAGCCAGCGCGGGGGCTCCTGGCAGTACTTC. This translates into CASSQRGGSWQYF.

DNA of the CDR3: TGTGCCATCAGTCAGGGGGCTGACACTGAAGCTTTCTTT. This sequence encodes CAISQGADTEAFF. The chain carries TRBV10-3 and TRBJ1-1, with 8 bases that match TRBD1. J lost 3 bases, V lost 5 bases, and 2 bases had no gene match. CDR1 and CDR2 (germline): ENHRY, SYGVKD. This CDR3 region has 13 residues.

The chain carries TRBV9 and TRBJ1-2; D might be TRBD1 (6 bases). The germline CDR1 and CDR2 sequences are SGDLS and YYNGEE. With 1 base removed from V and 5 bases from J, the gap between germline ends came to 18 bases. The CDR3 contains 16 residues. The CDR3: CASSVNPGGARYGYTF. The CDR3 DNA is TGTGCCAGCAGCGTAAATCCCGGGGGCGCTCGGTATGGCTACACCTTC.

The J gene is TRBJ1-5, the V gene TRBV28; D is uncertain. The CDR3 is made up of 16 amino acids. Germline V gene data show CDR1 as MDHEN and CDR2 as SYDVKM. V was shortened by 2 bases and J by 9 bases, with 20 bases between the two germline ends. The DNA of the CDR3 is TGTGCCAGCAGTTTACCCCTTAGGCGCGGCCGTGGGCCCCAGCATTTT. This encodes CASSLPLRRGRGPQHF.

This clone was detected only a few times. CDR3 residues: CASSPVRQKLSEAFF. The CDR3 DNA reads as TGTGCCAGCTCACCTGTGAGGCAGAAGCTCTCTGAAGCTTTCTTT. The gene calls are TRBV18 and TRBJ1-1; unclear D gene. V was trimmed by 3 bases and J by 6 bases, leaving 17 bases between them. This CDR3 is built from 15 residues. Germline CDR1 and CDR2: KGHSH and LQKENI.